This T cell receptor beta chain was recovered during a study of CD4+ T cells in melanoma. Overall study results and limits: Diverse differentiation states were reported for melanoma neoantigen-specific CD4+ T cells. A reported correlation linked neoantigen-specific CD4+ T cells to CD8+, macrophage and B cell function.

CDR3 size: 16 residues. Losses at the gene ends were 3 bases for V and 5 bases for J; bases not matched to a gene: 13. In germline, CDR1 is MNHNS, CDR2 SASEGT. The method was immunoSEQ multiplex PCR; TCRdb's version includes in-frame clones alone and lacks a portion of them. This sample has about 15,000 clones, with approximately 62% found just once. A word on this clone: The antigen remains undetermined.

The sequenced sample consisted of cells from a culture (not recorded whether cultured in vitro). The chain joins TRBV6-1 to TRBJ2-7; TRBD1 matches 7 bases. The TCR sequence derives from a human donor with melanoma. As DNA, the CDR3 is TGTGCCAGCAGTGATAGATTACAGGGGAGTCGGGACGAGCAGTACTTC. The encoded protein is CASSDRLQGSRDEQYF.